The entry below describes one T cell receptor (beta chain). The data were obtained in a study of blood T cell repertoires in COVID-19. Germline CDR1 SGHRS, CDR2 YFSETQ. The J segment lost 2 bases and the V segment lost 7 bases, leaving 9 bases of the junction unmatched. The CDR3 sequence is 15 residues long. Clones were sequenced by immunoSEQ multiplex PCR, and TCRdb holds only the in-frame ones, with some missing. The sample lists 150,000 to 200,000 clones, about 88% seen once, with over 15% in the top ten. The receptor comes from a man in his sixties with active or convalescent COVID-19. Sequenced sample: peripheral blood. This chain connects TRBV5-1 to TRBJ2-3; TRBD2 matches at 8 bases. The chain's CDR3 is CASVPIAGYTDTQYF. The DNA for the CDR3 is TGCGCCAGCGTCCCTATAGCGGGGTACACAGATACGCAGTATTTT.